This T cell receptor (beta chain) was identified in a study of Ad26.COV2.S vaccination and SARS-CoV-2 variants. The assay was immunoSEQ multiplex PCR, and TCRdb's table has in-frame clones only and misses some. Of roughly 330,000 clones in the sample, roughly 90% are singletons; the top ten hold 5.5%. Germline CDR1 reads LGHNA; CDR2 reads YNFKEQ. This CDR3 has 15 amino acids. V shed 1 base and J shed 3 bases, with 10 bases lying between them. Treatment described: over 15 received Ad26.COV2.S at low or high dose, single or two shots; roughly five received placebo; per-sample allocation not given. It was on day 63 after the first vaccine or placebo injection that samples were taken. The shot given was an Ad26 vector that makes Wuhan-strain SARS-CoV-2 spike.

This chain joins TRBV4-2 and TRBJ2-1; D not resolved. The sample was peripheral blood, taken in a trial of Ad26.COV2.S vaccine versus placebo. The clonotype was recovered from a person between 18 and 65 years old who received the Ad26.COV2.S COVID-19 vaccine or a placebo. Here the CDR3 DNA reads TGTGCCAGCAGCCAAGGCCTCCCCGGCTACAATGAGCAGTTCTTC. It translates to CASSQGLPGYNEQFF.